This T cell receptor beta chain was recorded in a study of blood T cell repertoires in COVID-19. As handled by the study authors: From reference gene primer amplification, estimates of nucleated cell counts were derived. Assay: immunoSEQ multiplex PCR; the TCRdb copy retains only in-frame clones and omits some. The DNA gave D and trimming, while V, J and clone size come from that table. The data contain around 250,000 clones, roughly 84% of them singletons. CDR1 LNHNV and CDR2 YYDKDF come from the germline V gene (reference sequence). The V end was cut by 2 bases, the J end by 3 bases, with 9 bases between. The CDR3 is 14 amino acids.

The receptor's source is a woman in her 40s who had recovered from COVID-19. The chain joins TRBV15 to TRBJ2-3; weak D call: TRBD2 (5 bases). The sample comprised peripheral blood. The CDR3 protein is CATSRPSSTDTQYF. The CDR3 DNA is TGTGCCACCAGCAGACCTAGCAGTACAGATACGCAGTATTTT.